This TCR beta chain appears in the sequencing data of a study of identical twins. Broader study findings: Models underestimated TCR alpha sharing (out-of-frame) in monozygotic twins.

One entry per CDR3 protein results from TCRdb running MiXCR on the 5' RACE reads. Here the sample spans 1.5 million to 2 million distinct CDR3 sequences, under 35% being singletons. The CDR3 is 16 residues long. The J segment lost 6 bases and the V segment lost 5 bases, leaving 10 bases of the junction unmatched. Germline V CDR1 and CDR2: MNHNY, SVGAGI (reference sequence). On this clonotype itself: Its antigen is unknown.

The V call is TRBV6-6, the J call TRBJ2-3, with TRBD2 matching over 11 bases. This clonotype was obtained from a newborn girl in good health. Sequenced material: cord blood. DNA for the CDR3: TGTGCCAGCAGTCGCCTAGCGGGAGGACTTCAGGATACGCAGTATTTT. Residues: CASSRLAGGLQDTQYF.